The text below deals with one T cell receptor beta chain. The source of the sample is a study of blood T cell repertoires in COVID-19. On the study more broadly: Samples of COVID-19 (acute and convalescent) were obtained from the United States, Italy and Spain. PBMCs, B-cell-depleted T cells, or T cells were the source of the cDNA or gDNA that made up the material.

Measured with immunoSEQ multiplex PCR; TCRdb has only the in-frame clones, and not every one. The sample contains about 190,000 clones, over 75% of which appear only once. Sequencing input: peripheral blood. The TCR originated in an elderly woman with active or convalescent COVID-19.

DNA of the CDR3: TGTGCCAGTTCCCTAGCGTTCGAGCAGTACTTC. Protein: CASSLAFEQYF. The chain links TRBV5-6 to TRBJ2-7, with a tentative D call TRBD2 (6 bases). From germline, CDR1 is SGHDT and CDR2 YYEEEE. The CDR3 length is 11 residues. V was shortened by 8 bases and J by 6 bases, with 12 bases between the two germline ends. Full variable domain (missing parts from reference TRBV5-6 and TRBJ2-7): DAGVTQSPTHLIKTRGQQVTLRCSPKSGHDTVSWYQQALGQGPQFIFQYYEEEERQRGNFPDRFSGHQFPNYSSELNVNALLLGDSALYLCASSLAFEQYFGPGTRLTVT.